The 19 T cell receptor beta chains below were found in one sample sequenced in a study of cytomegalovirus exposure and HLA in healthy donors. Only in-frame clones appear in the TCRdb table, and some are missing; sequencing was by immunoSEQ multiplex PCR. The sample records over 85,000 clones, approximately 89% being singletons. What was sequenced was PBMCs. Receptor source: a woman aged 18-30 years in good health and CMV-seronegative.

The chain has TRBV7-9 and TRBJ1-1; 9 bases fit TRBD1. In germline, CDR1 is SEHNR, CDR2 FQNEAQ (reference sequence). CDR3 size: 15 residues. With V trimmed by 5 bases and J by 8 bases, 12 bases remained unmatched. The chain's CDR3 is CASSPRDRDSREAFF. CDR3 DNA: TGTGCCAGCAGCCCCCGGGACAGGGACTCGCGGGAAGCTTTCTTT.

The chain uses TRBV9 and TRBJ1-4; a weak D match, TRBD1 (5 bases). V lost 0 bases, J lost 8 bases, and 14 bases lay in between. The germline gives CDR1 SGDLS, CDR2 YYNGEE. The CDR3 has 15 amino acids. As DNA, the CDR3 is TGTGCCAGCAGCGTAGGGCCTCGGGCAGGGGAAAAACTGTTTTTT. This translates into CASSVGPRAGEKLFF.

The V and J genes are TRBV30 and TRBJ1-5, with D possibly TRBD1 on 5 matching bases. Trimming removed 4 bases from V and 6 bases from J, with 16 bases in between. There are 14 residues in the CDR3. Per the germline V gene, CDR1 is GTSNPN and CDR2 is SVGIG (reference sequence). This CDR3 is CAWNNQGSTQPQHF. The DNA for the CDR3 is TGTGCCTGGAACAATCAGGGATCCACTCAGCCCCAGCATTTT.

The rearrangement links TRBV6-6 to TRBJ1-1; D remains unclear. V was shortened by 5 bases and J by 1 base, with 8 bases between the two germline ends. The length of the CDR3 is 13 residues. Looked up from germline, CDR1 is MNHNY and CDR2 is SVGAGI (reference sequence). The CDR3 protein is CASSDEGNTEAFF. In DNA form, the CDR3 reads TGTGCCAGCAGTGATGAGGGGAACACTGAAGCTTTCTTT.

V and J are TRBV5-4 and TRBJ2-1, with 10 bases matching TRBD1. The germline V gene has CDR1 SGHNT and CDR2 YYREEE (reference sequence). Trimming removed 0 bases from V and 4 bases from J; junction bases left unmatched: 4. The CDR3 length is 16 residues. CDR3 amino acids: CASSLEPGQGYNEQFF. The CDR3 DNA sequence: TGTGCCAGCAGCTTGGAGCCGGGACAGGGGTACAATGAGCAGTTCTTC.

The chain joins TRBV7-2 to TRBJ1-5; 8 bases map to TRBD1. V was pared by 5 bases and J by 10 bases, with 10 bases of the junction left unmatched. Per the germline V gene, CDR1 is SGHTA and CDR2 is FQGNSA. CDR3 length: 14 residues. For the CDR3, the DNA is TGTGCCAGCAGCCCTCAGGGGGCTCAGGGTCCCCAGCATTTT. It codes for CASSPQGAQGPQHF.

This clone was counted once. The V call is TRBV7-9, the J call TRBJ2-2; D possibly corresponds to TRBD2 (6 bases). CDR3 length: 16 residues. Trimming cost V 5 bases and J 1 base, with 14 bases left between them. Germline V lookup: CDR1 SEHNR, CDR2 FQNEAQ (reference sequence). The CDR3 DNA follows: TGTGCCAGCAGCCCCAGGCCTAGCGAGAACACCGGGGAGCTGTTTTTT. Translating it yields CASSPRPSENTGELFF. The full variable domain, its missing parts supplied by reference TRBV7-9 and TRBJ2-2, is DTGVSQNPRHKITKRGQNVTFRCDPISEHNRLYWYRQTLGQGPEFLTYFQNEAQLEKSRLLSDRFSAERPKGSFSTLEIQRTEQGDSAMYLCASSPRPSENTGELFFGEGSRLTVL.

The V and J genes are TRBV30 and TRBJ1-1; unclear D gene. This CDR3 has 13 residues. V lost 5 bases and J 6 bases, leaving 16 bases between the germline ends. From germline, CDR1 is GTSNPN and CDR2 SVGIG (reference sequence). The CDR3 loop reads CAWSPGQSAEAFF. The CDR3 DNA follows: TGTGCCTGGTCCCCAGGTCAGTCGGCTGAAGCTTTCTTT.

V and J are TRBV4-1 and TRBJ1-5; D is unclear. The V end lost 4 bases, the J end lost 1 base, and 8 bases lay between the germline ends. CDR1 is MGHRA and CDR2 is YSYEKL in the germline V gene. The CDR3 has 14 residues. CDR3 residues: CASSPLLSNQPQHF. The CDR3 DNA reads as TGCGCCAGCAGCCCATTGTTGAGCAATCAGCCCCAGCATTTT.

The chain is built from TRBV19 and TRBJ1-3; D gene uncertain. V lost 2 bases and J lost 8, with 7 bases in between. The CDR3 sequence is 12 residues long. Germline CDR1 LNHDA, CDR2 SQIVND (reference sequence). CDR3 region: CASSIFRDTIYF. The CDR3 coding sequence is TGTGCCAGTAGTATATTCCGGGACACCATATATTTT.

This clone was found once. The chain links TRBV19 to TRBJ2-5, with 7 bases identical to TRBD2. The germline CDR1 and CDR2 sequences are LNHDA and SQIVND (reference sequence). This CDR3 is built from 14 residues. V shed 5 bases, J shed 7 bases, and the junction held 10 bases outside the gene matches. In DNA, the CDR3 is TGTGCCAGTAGTCGGGGAGGGGCGTCACGGACCCAGTACTTC. Translating gives CASSRGGASRTQYF.

The genes are TRBV6-6 and TRBJ2-1; 9 nucleotides match TRBD2. Germline V gene lookup returns CDR1 MNHNY and CDR2 SVGAGI (reference sequence). The CDR3 is 13 residues long. Trimming at V came to 4 bases and at J to 7 bases, leaving 2 bases not matched to a gene. The CDR3 protein is CASSLAGGNEQFF. CDR3 bases: TGTGCCAGCAGTTTGGCGGGGGGGAATGAGCAGTTCTTC.

This sequence joins TRBV30 and TRBJ2-7; 12 bases align to TRBD2. Germline-derived CDR1 and CDR2 are GTSNPN and SVGIG (reference sequence). The CDR3 covers 15 residues. Trimming cost V 2 bases and J 1 base; bases outside gene matches: 3. CDR3 in amino acids: CAWSPSGRGSYEQYF. CDR3 nucleotide sequence: TGTGCCTGGAGTCCTAGCGGGAGGGGGTCCTACGAGCAGTACTTC.

This clone has a handful of counts. One junction end does not reproduce the germline sequence, and a read error may be involved. The J gene is TRBJ1-1, the V gene TRBV5-8; 9 bases line up with TRBD1. CDR3 size: 14 residues. Germline lookup yields CDR1 SGHTS and CDR2 YDEGEE. The CDR3 loop reads CASSLPGQGIEGFF. CDR3 sequence (DNA): TGTGCCAGCAGCTTGCCGGGACAGGGAATAGAAGGTTTCTTT.

This chain's CDR3 is CAWTLGGGLYNEQFF. In DNA form, the CDR3 reads TGTGCCTGGACTTTAGGGGGGGGGCTGTACAATGAGCAGTTCTTC. This chain uses TRBV30 with TRBJ2-1; tentative D call: TRBD2 (7 bases). The germline V gene has CDR1 GTSNPN and CDR2 SVGIG (reference sequence). Trimming took 4 bases from V and 4 from J, leaving 17 bases between them. The CDR3 runs 15 residues. Drawing the rest from reference TRBV30 and TRBJ2-1, the complete variable domain is SQTIHQWPATLVQPVGSPLSLECTVEGTSNPNLYWYRQAAGRGLQLLFYSVGIGQISSEVPQNLSASRPQDRQFILSSKKLLLSDSGFYLCAWTLGGGLYNEQFFGPGTRLTVL.

The chain is built from TRBV5-5 and TRBJ2-3, with D tentatively TRBD1 (5 bases). Germline CDR1 SGHKS, CDR2 YYEKEE (reference sequence). V was cut by 5 bases and J by 4 bases, with 11 bases left in between. The CDR3 is 13 amino acids. The CDR3 region is CASRGAASDTQYF. CDR3 nucleotide sequence: TGTGCCAGCAGAGGGGCAGCTTCAGATACGCAGTATTTT.

The V call is TRBV11-2, the J call TRBJ1-2; D is unresolved. The V and J ends lost 2 bases and 8 bases respectively, with 9 bases between them. This CDR3 is built from 12 residues. Germline CDR1 SGHAT, CDR2 FQNNGV. CDR3 protein: CASSLLQSGYTF. The CDR3 DNA reads TGTGCCAGCAGCTTACTACAGAGCGGCTACACCTTC. Full variable domain (missing parts from reference TRBV11-2 and TRBJ1-2): EAGVAQSPRYKIIEKRQSVAFWCNPISGHATLYWYQQILGQGPKLLIQFQNNGVVDDSQLPKDRFSAERLKGVDSTLKIQPAKLEDSAVYLCASSLLQSGYTFGSGTRLTVV.

The chain employs TRBV19 and TRBJ1-2; TRBD1 is a possible D gene (6 bases). The CDR3 is 16 amino acids. Germline V gene sequence: CDR1 LNHDA, CDR2 SQIVND (reference sequence). V lost 9 bases and J 0 bases, leaving 20 bases between the germline ends. CDR3 sequence reads: CARQLHMDSSNYGYTF. For the CDR3, the DNA is TGTGCCAGACAGCTCCATATGGACAGCTCTAACTATGGCTACACCTTC.

The chain links TRBV7-3 to TRBJ2-7; D is possibly TRBD1 (5 bases). V lost 4 bases and J 6 bases, leaving 10 bases between the germline ends. The CDR3 runs 12 residues. Per the germline V gene, CDR1 is SGHTA and CDR2 is FQGTGA. The chain's CDR3 is CASSSYTGEQYF. The CDR3 coding sequence is TGTGCCAGCAGCTCCTACACAGGCGAGCAGTACTTC.